This entry features one TCR beta chain sequence. Its antigen is not yet known. Per-base quality was not reported, and no clone a single base away is much larger than it. CDR1 is given as GTSNPN and CDR2 as SVGIG, both from the germline V gene (reference sequence). Ends trimmed: V by 2 bases, J by 5 bases; bases unmatched to a gene: 8. The CDR3 spans 15 residues, from the cysteine through the phenylalanine. Only the CDR3 DNA is retained, 45 bases long and in frame from the first base. Library preparation used the immunoSEQ multiplex PCR assay. For the multiplex PCR, a mixture combining 60 forward primers for TCR Vbeta segments and 13 reverse primers for TCR Jbeta segments was used. The CDR3 region of rearranged TCR beta genes was amplified from genomic DNA by a multiplex PCR assay. The Illumina HiSeq System was used to sequence the amplified TCR beta libraries as 87-base-pair reads. The paper's data handling went like this. Across the roughly 600 repertoires, a later analysis counted 80 million or so unique TCR beta chains, about 10 million of which were shared by at least two donors. Raw reads were error-corrected and collapsed into unique sequences by a nearest-neighbor algorithm in which closely related sequences were merged to remove PCR and sequencing errors. V, D and J gene segments were assigned by aligning CDR3 sequences to IMGT reference sequences. Each retained sequence needed at least a six-nucleotide match to both a V gene segment and a J gene segment. Rearrangements were classified as productive when the CDR3 lacked stop codons and remained in frame with V and J, and all other rearrangements were classified as non-productive. CDR3 was defined according to IMGT convention as the region running from the second conserved V-encoded cysteine to the conserved J-encoded phenylalanine. In an earlier analysis of just under 600 of the donors, sequences lacking an unambiguous match to a single V gene segment were excluded. An earlier analysis of some 610 of the donors called V segments functional above 56.7% productive rearrangements and segregating when the between-donor standard deviation exceeded 5%. A statistical classification framework was built to diagnose cytomegalovirus status from the catalog of TCR beta chain sequences. V and J gene assignment, in a later analysis, came from comparing TCR nucleotide sequences with IMGT/GENE-DB human TR gene sequences. In a later analysis, CDR3 sequences and most-parsimonious VDJ recombination scenarios were assigned using the TCRdist pipeline. In a later analysis, each TCR beta chain was defined by its CDR3 amino acid sequence together with its V-gene family, and reads lacking a unique V-gene family were excluded. As a way to deal with suspected cross-contamination and a sequencing artifact, a later analysis dropped 450 to 700 nucleotide sequences that were highly shared and had low generation probability. For each public chain, a later analysis derived a clonal expansion index from normalized ranks of inferred template counts within each repertoire. In a later analysis, generation probabilities were computed with a VDJ recombination model fitted to out-of-frame rearrangements, and the resulting probabilities were checked against IGoR. A later analysis scored TCR-TCR, TCR-HLA and TCR-CMV co-occurrence with hypergeometric tests, applying a repertoire-size bias correction to TCR pairs. To estimate false discovery rates, a later analysis permuted the HLA or CMV assignments 20 times. In a later analysis, co-occurring TCRs were grouped with DBSCAN, and TCRdist sequence similarity was added when clustering was performed within HLA-allele-positive subsets. Repertoires with fewer than 30,000 or more than 120,000 public chains, plus five repertoires with anomalous nucleotide sharing, were excluded from co-occurrence clustering. The clones in this table, taken by TCRdb from immuneACCESS, are in-frame only. Not every clone is retained; where verified, under half of the shortfall comes from an unresolved V gene, and the cause of the rest is unknown. From that table come the V and J calls and clone size; the DNA was used to work out D and trimming. The sample table shows about 160,000 clones, and 60% to 80% are seen once. The ten biggest clones cover around 1.4% of the sample.

The record originates from a study of cytomegalovirus exposure and HLA in healthy donors (dated by TCRdb to 2016 to 2017). Study-level background: According to an earlier analysis of a few hundred of the donors, 150 million to 200 million T cells yielded 117 million unique TCR beta sequences and 250 to 350 Gb of sequence data. An early release that covered roughly 600 HLA-typed donors contained about 300 gigabases of sequencing data and tens of millions of unique TCR sequences. The genetic ancestry cluster associated with self-reported Caucasian donors included around 76% of the roughly 390 genotyped donors. The study aimed to test whether cataloging public T cell receptors could reveal signatures of past pathogen exposure. The study profiled the T cell repertoires of under 850 subjects by immunosequencing and related them to cytomegalovirus serostatus. A separate validation cohort of roughly 130 different subjects was used in addition to the roughly 720-subject first cohort. To predict cytomegalovirus infection status, the study brought together high-throughput TCR immunosequencing, statistical association of individual TCRs with disease status, and machine learning. In a later analysis, previously published TCR beta repertoires from hundreds of donors were re-analyzed and high-resolution HLA genotyping was added so that TCR occurrence patterns could be studied. Rather than using new phenotypic data, the later analysis identified candidate immune exposures from TCR beta sequences and from how often those sequences occurred across donors. In an earlier analysis of roughly 580 of the donors, high-throughput TCR beta sequencing was used to judge whether each TCR beta V gene segment behaved as functional or pseudogenic. Alongside the repertoire data, information on donor age, sex, ethnicity and CMV serostatus was compiled. Genome-wide SNP genotypes for about 65% of the 666 donors were used in a later genetic analysis, which treated that subset as a discovery cohort. All discovery cohort repertoires had been generated on a single sequencing platform. Class I and class II HLA loci were covered by the typing at four-digit resolution. Typing coverage varied by locus: 629-630 donors for A, B, C, DRB1 and DQB1; roughly 500 for DQA1; approximately 570 for DPA1; approximately 490 for DPB1. A few DR-DQ haplotypes were handled as single units for association and clustering because linkage in the cohort was strong. Among several hundred genotyped donors of the cohort, an average of roughly 230,000 unique TCR beta nucleotide sequences was sequenced per donor, of which roughly 17% were non-productive. Summary of the overall study and its limitations: In an earlier analysis of some 500 of the donors, most TCR beta V segments appeared in productive rearrangements about 90% or about 30% of the time, broadly matching IMGT annotations. Because the 87-base-pair reads could not distinguish some IMGT-functional V segments, including TRBV6-2 and TRBV6-3, those segments were excluded. Because counts were too low, seventeen rarely observed V segments, including chromosome 9 orphons, were excluded from the earlier analysis of about 500 of the donors. Correlated functional status among segregating V segments might reflect linkage disequilibrium, but an unknown experimental factor could not be ruled out. A group of highly shared sequence variants was considered likely to be a technical artifact of the sequencing pipeline. The authors suggested that the approach could potentially be extended to other disease states and immunological phenotypes. In a later analysis, HLA-associated TCR beta chains showed more clonal expansion and lower generation probabilities than non-associated chains that were equally common. In both the original and validation cohorts, the classifier was reported to diagnose cytomegalovirus status with high specificity and sensitivity. The study gave a list of under 200 TCR beta chains associated with cytomegalovirus. In a later analysis, most CMV-associated TCR beta chains were found to appear HLA-restricted, with HLA associations seemingly driven largely by CMV exposure. Sequencing depth was assumed to be roughly uniform across donors in the presence/absence analyses, though that assumption may not hold. CMV serostatus was the only immune exposure information available for the cohort. Only TCR beta chains were sequenced in this cohort, and the absence of alpha or paired-chain data limited detectable features. A further reported finding was that TCR beta sequences accurately predicted the HLA-A and HLA-B alleles for most subjects in the first cohort. In vitro tests confirmed that a few of the cytomegalovirus-associated TCR beta chains recognize cytomegalovirus antigens. An association between a missense DCLRE1C variant and V-gene and J-gene trimming of TCR beta chains was found in a later genetic analysis and replicated in an independent cohort. According to a later genetic analysis, donors in an Asian-associated ancestry cluster had fewer N-insertions in productive TCRs than the approximately 670-donor mean. When HLA alleles, especially DR and DQ, strongly co-occurred, attributing TCR associations to individual alleles was difficult. In a later analysis, TCR association rates were found to vary across HLA loci, with the most associated TCRs seen for DRB1 alleles and the fewest for HLA-C alleles. While some public TCRs were present in many individuals, most TCR sequences turned up only very rarely across donors. A later analysis associated approximately 17,000 TCR beta sequences with specific HLA alleles at a false discovery rate of 0.05. Several of the top co-occurrence clusters appeared to be linked to parvovirus B19, influenza, CMV and Epstein-Barr virus, according to a later analysis. Because some donors lacked HLA typing at each locus, the association tests relied only on the typed subset.

The cohort comprised approximately 700 healthy bone marrow donors. Cohort members were all nominally healthy when sampled, although unrecorded immune exposures were likely present. The donor was CMV seronegative and belonged to the group of roughly 330 seronegative cohort members. A peripheral blood sample was collected from each donor, and TCR beta sequencing was performed on peripheral blood mononuclear cells. The Qiagen DNeasy Blood Extraction Kit was used to extract genomic DNA from the blood cell samples. The clonotype was recovered from a man aged 55 to 69 in good health and CMV-seronegative. Sequenced input: PBMCs. The sequence links TRBV30 to TRBJ2-2, with TRBD2 identical over 7 junction bases. The DNA sequence reads TGTGCCTGGAGTCCCGGGGAGGGGTGGACCGGGGAGCTGTTTTTT. This translates into CAWSPGEGWTGELFF.